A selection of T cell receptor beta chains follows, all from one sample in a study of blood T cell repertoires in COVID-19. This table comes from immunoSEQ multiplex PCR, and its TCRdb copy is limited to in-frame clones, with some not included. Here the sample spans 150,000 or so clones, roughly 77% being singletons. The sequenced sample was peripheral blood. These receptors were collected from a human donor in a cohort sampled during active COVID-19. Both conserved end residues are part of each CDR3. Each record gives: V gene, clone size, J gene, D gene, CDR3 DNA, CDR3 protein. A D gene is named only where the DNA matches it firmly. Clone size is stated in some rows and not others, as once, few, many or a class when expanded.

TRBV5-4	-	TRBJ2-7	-	TGTGCCAGCAGCTTGGCCGGGGAAATCGGGGTCTACGAGCAGTACTTC	CASSLAGEIGVYEQYF
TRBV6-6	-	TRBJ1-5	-	TGTGCCAGCAGTTACTCGATAGGGGAGGGCAATCAGCCCCAGCATTTT	CASSYSIGEGNQPQHF
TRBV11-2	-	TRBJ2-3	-	TGTGCCAGCAGCTACCTGGGCGGGGAGGCAGATACGCAGTATTTT	CASSYLGGEADTQYF
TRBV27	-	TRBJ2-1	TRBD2	TGTGCCAGCAGTTCCCTCTCAGCGGGGGCGGTCCCGTTGTTGGTCTTC	CASSSLSAGAVPLLVF
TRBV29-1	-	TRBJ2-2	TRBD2	TGCAGCGTGCAAGGACTAGCGGGAGCACACACCGGGGAGCTGTTTTTT	CSVQGLAGAHTGELFF
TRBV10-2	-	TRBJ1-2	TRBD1	TGCGCCAGCACACGTGACAGGGCGACATATGCCCAAAATAAAAGATATGGCTACACCTTC	CASTRDRATYAQNKRYGYTF
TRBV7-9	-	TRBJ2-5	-	TGTGCCAGCAGCTTGTGGGATAGCGGTAGAGAGACCCAGTACTTC	CASSLWDSGRETQYF
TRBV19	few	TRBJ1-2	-	TGTGCCAGTAAGGGGAATACTAACTATGGCTACACCTTC	CASKGNTNYGYTF
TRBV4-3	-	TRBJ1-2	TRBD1	TGCGCCAGCAGCCAAACCGGGACAGGGGGTGGCTACACCTTC	CASSQTGTGGGYTF
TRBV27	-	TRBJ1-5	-	TGTGCCAGCAGTCCAAAGGGGAAAGGCGATAGCAATCAGCCCCAGCATTTT	CASSPKGKGDSNQPQHF
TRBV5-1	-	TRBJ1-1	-	TGCGCCAGCAGCTTGAGGGGTATGAACACTGAAGCTTTCTTT	CASSLRGMNTEAFF
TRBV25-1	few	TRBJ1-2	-	TGTGCCAGCAGTGAATATAGGAGAGAAGCCTCCAACTATGGCTACACCTTC	CASSEYRREASNYGYTF
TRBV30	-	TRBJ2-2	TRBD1	TGTGCCTGGAGCGTACAGGGGCGGTTCCCCACCCGGGAGCTGTTTTTT	CAWSVQGRFPTRELFF
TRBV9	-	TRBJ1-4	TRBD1	TGTGCCAGCAGCTCCCCGGGACAGGGGGGGGAAAAACTGTTTTTT	CASSSPGQGGEKLFF
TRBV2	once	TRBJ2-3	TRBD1	TGTGCCAGGACAGGGGATAGCACAGATACGCAGTATTTT	CARTGDSTDTQYF
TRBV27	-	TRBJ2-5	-	TGTGCCAGCTCTCGGGCACGGGGGGAGACCCAGTACTTC	CASSRARGETQYF
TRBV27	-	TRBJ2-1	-	TGTGCCAGCAGTTTAGGTGGAGTTTACAATGAGCAGTTCTTC	CASSLGGVYNEQFF
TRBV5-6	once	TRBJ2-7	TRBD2	TGTGCCAGCAGCCCGGGCACTAGCGGGTACTACGAGCAGTACTTC	CASSPGTSGYYEQYF
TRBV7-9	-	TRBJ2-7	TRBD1	TGTGCCAGCAGCGAGAACAGGGGGATCTCCTACGAGCAGTACTTC	CASSENRGISYEQYF
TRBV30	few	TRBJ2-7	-	TGTGCCTGGAGTGGGGGGCTGGCGACTCACGAGCAGTACTTC	CAWSGGLATHEQYF
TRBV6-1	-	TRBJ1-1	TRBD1	TGTGCCAGCAGCCCAGGACAGGGTGAAGCTTTCTTT	CASSPGQGEAFF
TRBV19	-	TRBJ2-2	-	TGTGCCAGTACCAACAGGGTTCAGAACACCGGGGAGCTGTTTTTT	CASTNRVQNTGELFF
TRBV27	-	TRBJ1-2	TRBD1	TGTGCCAGCAGTTTAGGGACAGGGGGCAACTATGGCTACACCTTC	CASSLGTGGNYGYTF
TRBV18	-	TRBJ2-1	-	TGTGCCAGCTCCCCAATGGAGGCTCGCTACAATGAGCAGTTCTTC	CASSPMEARYNEQFF
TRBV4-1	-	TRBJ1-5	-	TGCGCCAGCAGCCAAGTGGGCAGTGTTAATCAGCCCCAGCATTTT	CASSQVGSVNQPQHF
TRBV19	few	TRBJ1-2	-	TGTGCCACTCGACAGAACTATGGCTACACCTTC	CATRQNYGYTF
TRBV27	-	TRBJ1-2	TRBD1	TGTGCCAGCAGTCGGAACTCCGGGACAGGGATAGGTGGCTACACCTTC	CASSRNSGTGIGGYTF
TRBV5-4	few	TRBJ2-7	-	TGTGCCAGCAGAGCAGGCCACCCAAGCTCCTACGAGCAGTACTTC	CASRAGHPSSYEQYF
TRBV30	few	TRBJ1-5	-	TGTGCCTGTCAATGGGGGGAGGGCAATCAGCCCCAGCATTTT	CACQWGEGNQPQHF
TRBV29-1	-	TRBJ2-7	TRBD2	TGCAGCGCCAAGACTAGCGGGAGTTACGAGCAGTACTTC	CSAKTSGSYEQYF
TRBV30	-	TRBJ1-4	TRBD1	TGTGCCTGGGGGACAGGGGTTTTGGCTAATGAAAAACTGTTTTTT	CAWGTGVLANEKLFF
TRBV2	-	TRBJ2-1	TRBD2	TGTGCCAGCAAAGAAGGTCCTAGCGGGAGCCCTCCGATATACAATGAGCAGTTCTTC	CASKEGPSGSPPIYNEQFF
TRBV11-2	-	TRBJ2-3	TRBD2	TGTGCCAGCAGCTCGGGACTAGCGGGGAAATCTAGAGATACGCAGTATTTT	CASSSGLAGKSRDTQYF
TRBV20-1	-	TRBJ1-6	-	TGCAGTGCTAGTCCGCCAGGGTGGGATTCACCCCTCCACTTT	CSASPPGWDSPLHF
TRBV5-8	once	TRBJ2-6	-	TGTGCCAGCAGCCCGTTCGAGGGCTCTGGGGCCAACGTCCTGACTTTC	CASSPFEGSGANVLTF
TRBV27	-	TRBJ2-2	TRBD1	TGTGCCAGCAGTTTCGCAGGGGGAACGGACGGGGAGCTGTTTTTT	CASSFAGGTDGELFF
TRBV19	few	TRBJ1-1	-	TGTGCCAGTAGTATACAGGGGCCCTTGAACACTGAAGCTTTCTTT	CASSIQGPLNTEAFF
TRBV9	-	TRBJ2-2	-	TGTGCCAGCAGCCCCCGACAGGAACACACCGGGGAGCTGTTTTTT	CASSPRQEHTGELFF
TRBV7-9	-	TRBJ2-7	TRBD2	TGTGCCAGCAGCTTGGGATTTAGCGGGAGTGAGTCTTACGAGCAGTACTTC	CASSLGFSGSESYEQYF
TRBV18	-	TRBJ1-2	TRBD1	TGTGCCAGCTCACTGGGACAGATCCTATATGGCTACACCTTC	CASSLGQILYGYTF
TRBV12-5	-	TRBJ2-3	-	TGTGCTAGTGGTTCTACAGGGACCATGGATACGCAGTATTTT	CASGSTGTMDTQYF
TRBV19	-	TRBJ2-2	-	TGTGCCAGTACTATCCTTGCCGGCACCGGGGAGCTGTTTTTT	CASTILAGTGELFF
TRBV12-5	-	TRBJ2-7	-	TGTGCTAGTGGTTCCCTCGCGGAGTTCCCCTACGAGCAGTACTTC	CASGSLAEFPYEQYF
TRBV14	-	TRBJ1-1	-	TGTGCCAGCAGCCCCTACGCCGACAGGGAAGCTTTCTTT	CASSPYADREAFF
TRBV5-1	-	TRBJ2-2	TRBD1	TGCGCCAGCGTGGGACAGAAGAACACCGGGGAGCTGTTTTTT	CASVGQKNTGELFF
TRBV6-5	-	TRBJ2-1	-	TGTGCCAGCAGTTACTCTTATCCCAGGGTCAATGAGCAGTTCTTC	CASSYSYPRVNEQFF
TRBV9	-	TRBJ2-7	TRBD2	TGTGCCAGCAGCGTAGCCTTAGCGGGGGCACGGTACGAGCAGTACTTC	CASSVALAGARYEQYF
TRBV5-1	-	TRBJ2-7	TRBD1	TGCGCCAGCAGCCTAGGGGGCGCCGGGGACGAGCAGTACTTC	CASSLGGAGDEQYF
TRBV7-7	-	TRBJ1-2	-	TGTGCCAGCAGCCCCAACAGGGATCCTTTAGCTAACTATGGCTACACCTTC	CASSPNRDPLANYGYTF
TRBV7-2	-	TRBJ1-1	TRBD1	TGTGCCAGCAGCGCGGGACAGGGGGCGGACACTGAAGCTTTCTTT	CASSAGQGADTEAFF
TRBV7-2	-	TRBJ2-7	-	TGTGCCAGCAGGACAGGATCTGCCTCCTACGAGCAGTACTTC	CASRTGSASYEQYF